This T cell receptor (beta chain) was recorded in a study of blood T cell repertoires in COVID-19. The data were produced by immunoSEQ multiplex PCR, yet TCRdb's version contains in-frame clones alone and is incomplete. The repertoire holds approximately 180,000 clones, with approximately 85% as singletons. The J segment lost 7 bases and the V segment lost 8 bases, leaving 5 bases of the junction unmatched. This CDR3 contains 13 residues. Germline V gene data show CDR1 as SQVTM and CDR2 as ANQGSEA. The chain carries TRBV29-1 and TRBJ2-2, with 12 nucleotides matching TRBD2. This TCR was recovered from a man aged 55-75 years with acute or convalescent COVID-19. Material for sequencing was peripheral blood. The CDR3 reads CSSSGRAHGELFF. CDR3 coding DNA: TGCAGCTCTAGCGGGAGGGCCCACGGGGAGCTGTTTTTT.